The 22 T cell receptor beta chains given below trace back to one sample, sequenced in a study of blood T cell repertoires in COVID-19. Generated by immunoSEQ multiplex PCR, the TCRdb table keeps only in-frame clones and is missing some. The top ten clones hold approximately 4.3% of a sample with about 110,000 clones, 60% to 85% of them seen once. Specimen: peripheral blood. These receptors were collected from a man aged 70-80 years with acute or convalescent COVID-19.

The chain couples TRBV6-5 to TRBJ1-1; D ambiguous. This CDR3 spans 11 amino acids. The V and J ends lost 11 bases and 2 bases respectively, with 9 bases between them. Germline values: CDR1 MNHEY, CDR2 SVGAGI. The DNA of the CDR3 is TGTGCCTCTGAGGGAAACACTGAAGCTTTCTTT. Residues: CASEGNTEAFF.

The chain combines TRBV11-3 with TRBJ1-1; D is undetermined. V was pared by 0 bases and J by 1 base, with 6 bases between. The CDR3 loop spans 14 amino acids. Germline V gene data show CDR1 as SGHNT and CDR2 as YENEEA. The CDR3 reads CASSLDGRNTEAFF. CDR3 DNA: TGTGCCAGCAGCTTAGATGGCAGGAACACTGAAGCTTTCTTT.

This sequence joins TRBV24-1 and TRBJ1-2; 7 positions agree with TRBD1. J was trimmed by 1 base and V by 7 bases; bases with no gene match: 2. This CDR3 has 13 residues. CDR1 and CDR2 (germline): KGHDR, SFDVKD. CDR3 in amino acids: CATRGQLNYGYTF. The DNA for the CDR3 is TGTGCCACCAGGGGACAGCTTAACTATGGCTACACCTTC.

The V and J genes are TRBV19 and TRBJ2-1, with D perhaps TRBD2 (5 bases). Deletions cut 4 bases from V and 6 bases from J, with 22 bases between. The germline V gene has CDR1 LNHDA and CDR2 SQIVND (reference sequence). This CDR3 comprises 17 residues. The CDR3, as DNA: TGTGCCAGTAGTAGACCGGGCCCCGGCCGGGGTACCAATGAGCAGTTCTTC. Translation: CASSRPGPGRGTNEQFF.

The gene calls are TRBV6-5 and TRBJ2-1; 7 nucleotides agree with TRBD1. V was clipped by 7 bases and J by 0 bases; unmatched bases: 6. The CDR3 has 15 amino acids. The V gene's germline CDR1 is MNHEY and CDR2 SVGAGI. Written as DNA, the CDR3 is TGTGCCAGCATCCAGACAGGGAGCTCCTACAATGAGCAGTTCTTC. Translation gives CASIQTGSSYNEQFF.

V usage is TRBV5-1 and J usage is TRBJ2-1; 15 nucleotides match TRBD2. In germline, CDR1 is SGHRS, CDR2 YFSETQ. CDR3 size: 16 residues. The V gene end was trimmed by 0 bases and the J gene end by 8 bases; junction bases not matched to a gene: 3. Written as DNA, the CDR3 is TGCGCCAGCAGCTTGGGGACTAGCGGGGGGGCCGATGAGCAGTTCTTC. Translated: CASSLGTSGGADEQFF. Full variable domain (remainder filled in from reference TRBV5-1 and TRBJ2-1): KAGVTQTPRYLIKTRGQQVTLSCSPISGHRSVSWYQQTPGQGLQFLFEYFSETQRNKGNFPGRFSGRQFSNSRSEMNVSTLELGDSALYLCASSLGTSGGADEQFFGPGTRLTVL.

The chain employs TRBV5-6 and TRBJ1-2; D is ambiguous. CDR3 length: 15 residues. Trimming took off 3 bases at V and 3 bases at J, with 15 bases between the two ends. In germline, CDR1 is SGHDT, CDR2 YYEEEE. The CDR3 region is CASSSWAYFDYGYTF. The CDR3 DNA sequence: TGTGCCAGCAGCTCCTGGGCCTATTTTGACTATGGCTACACCTTC.

V usage is TRBV6-5 and J usage is TRBJ2-1; 7 bases line up with TRBD2. The V gene's germline CDR1 is MNHEY and CDR2 SVGAGI. The junction had 5 bases not matched to a gene; V was cut back by 2 bases and J by 4 bases. The CDR3 is 15 residues long. CDR3: CASSYIAGEYNEQFF. The DNA for the CDR3 is TGTGCCAGCAGTTACATTGCGGGGGAATACAATGAGCAGTTCTTC.

The chain employs TRBV3-1 (or the pseudogene TRBV3-2) and TRBJ1-5, with a weak D call TRBD1 (6 bases). The CDR3 length is 15 residues. Trimming pared 4 bases from V and 2 bases from J, leaving 12 bases between. Germline V gene lookup returns CDR1 LGHDT and CDR2 YNNKEL (reference sequence). CDR3 nucleotide sequence: TGTGCCAGCAGCCGAGGACAGTCCGGCAATCAGCCCCAGCATTTT. Encoded protein: CASSRGQSGNQPQHF.

Comments on this clone: Other DNA sequences in the same sample also yield this CDR3. This chain connects TRBV27 to TRBJ1-2; 8 positions agree with TRBD1. The germline V gene encodes CDR1 MNHEY and CDR2 SMNVEV (reference sequence). The CDR3 totals 13 residues. J was trimmed by 7 bases and V by 6 bases; bases with no gene match: 7. DNA of the CDR3: TGTGCCAGCAGCTTCAGGGGGCGAGTTGGCTACACCTTC. Its translation: CASSFRGRVGYTF.

The J gene is TRBJ1-5, the V gene TRBV4-2; a possible D gene is TRBD1 (5 bases). V dropped 4 bases and J dropped 3 bases, with 13 bases sitting between them. Germline CDR1 LGHNA, CDR2 YNFKEQ. CDR3 length: 15 amino acids. The CDR3 protein is CASSPSGQANQPQHF. In DNA, the CDR3 is TGTGCCAGCAGCCCATCAGGGCAAGCCAATCAGCCCCAGCATTTT.

The gene calls are TRBV29-1 and TRBJ1-2; D gene unclear. Germline CDR1 is SQVTM and CDR2 is ANQGSEA. V was shortened by 7 bases and J by 2 bases, with 11 bases between the two germline ends. CDR3 length equals 12 residues. CDR3 bases: TGCAGCGCCCGGCGGGTCAACTATGGCTACACCTTC. Translated, it gives CSARRVNYGYTF.

The chain is built from TRBV10-1 and TRBJ1-1; 8 positions match TRBD1. CDR3 length: 13 residues. Germline V gene lookup returns CDR1 WNHNN and CDR2 SYGVQD (reference sequence). Trimming took 0 bases from V and 8 from J; bases not matched to a gene: 2. CDR3 bases: TGCGCCAGCAGTGAGTCGGGACAGGTCGAAGCTTTCTTT. Translated: CASSESGQVEAFF.

This chain uses TRBV5-3 with TRBJ1-1; 10 nucleotides align to TRBD1. TRBV5-3 is assigned to the ORF class and has an uncertain function. J lost 0 bases, V lost 4 bases, and 9 bases had no gene match. This CDR3 spans 17 amino acids. CDR3 in amino acids: CARSPDRGRDVNTEAFF. In DNA, the CDR3 is TGTGCCAGAAGCCCTGACAGGGGGCGCGACGTGAACACTGAAGCTTTCTTT.

The chain carries TRBV5-5 and TRBJ2-5; 8 bases match TRBD1. Trimming took 4 bases from V and 2 from J; bases not matched to a gene: 1. Germline V CDR1 and CDR2: SGHKS, YYEKEE (reference sequence). The CDR3 contains 13 residues. The CDR3 DNA reads TGTGCCAGCAGCCGACAGGGGCAAGAGACCCAGTACTTC. This sequence encodes CASSRQGQETQYF.

This clone was counted once. The chain employs TRBV2 and TRBJ2-1; 7 nucleotides agree with TRBD1. The CDR3 totals 14 residues. CDR1 and CDR2 from the germline V gene are SNHLY and FYNNEI. Unmatched junction bases numbered 11, after V lost 9 bases and J lost 6 bases. CDR3 DNA: TGTGCCAGTCGTGGACAGGCGACGCTCAATGAGCAGTTCTTC. It yields the protein CASRGQATLNEQFF. Drawing the rest from reference TRBV2 and TRBJ2-1, the complete variable domain is EPEVTQTPSHQVTQMGQEVILRCVPISNHLYFYWYRQILGQKVEFLVSFYNNEISEKSEIFDDQFSVERPDGSNFTLKIRSTKLEDSAMYFCASRGQATLNEQFFGPGTRLTVL.

The chain combines TRBV18 with TRBJ2-7; 13 bases are shared with TRBD2. The CDR3 extends over 15 amino acids. Per the germline V gene, CDR1 is KGHSH and CDR2 is LQKENI. V dropped 3 bases and J dropped 2; count of bases not matched to a gene: 1. The CDR3: CASSPGTSGAYEQYF. The CDR3 region has the DNA TGTGCCAGCTCACCTGGGACTAGCGGGGCCTACGAGCAGTACTTC.

This clone has just one count. This chain uses TRBV13 with TRBJ1-1; D is uncertain. The CDR3 sequence is 14 residues long. Germline-derived CDR1 and CDR2 are PRHDT and FYEKMQ (reference sequence). Trimming left V 5 bases short and J 0 bases short, with 10 bases between. The chain's CDR3 is CASSARFMNTEAFF. The CDR3 region has the DNA TGTGCCAGCAGCGCGAGATTTATGAACACTGAAGCTTTCTTT.

The genes are TRBV19 and TRBJ1-6, with TRBD1 matching 8 bases. Germline V lookup: CDR1 LNHDA, CDR2 SQIVND (reference sequence). V lost 6 bases, J lost 10 bases, and 8 bases stayed unmatched. The CDR3 extends over 14 amino acids. The CDR3 DNA reads TGTGCCAGTAGCCATTCACAGGGGGACTCACCCCTCCACTTT. Protein sequence: CASSHSQGDSPLHF.

The chain combines TRBV7-6 with TRBJ2-7, with TRBD1 matching 11 bases. This CDR3 has 15 residues. The ends lost 1 base at V and 2 bases at J; junction bases unmatched: 1. Germline CDR1 reads SGHVS; CDR2 reads FNYEAQ. The CDR3 spells CASSLEDRGPYEQYF. Here the CDR3 DNA reads TGTGCCAGCAGCTTAGAGGACAGGGGGCCCTACGAGCAGTACTTC.

This chain connects TRBV13 to TRBJ1-3; 9 nucleotides line up with TRBD1. Trimming cost V 5 bases and J 3 bases; bases outside gene matches: 5. Germline-derived CDR1 and CDR2 are PRHDT and FYEKMQ (reference sequence). CDR3 size: 15 residues. The CDR3: CASSLGTGFGNTIYF. In nucleotides, the CDR3 is TGTGCCAGCAGCCTCGGGACAGGGTTTGGAAACACCATATATTTT.

The rearrangement joins TRBV19 to TRBJ1-2, with D perhaps matching TRBD1 (5 bases). CDR3 length: 13 amino acids. CDR1 and CDR2 (germline): LNHDA, SQIVND (reference sequence). Trimming cost V 1 base and J 5 bases, with 8 bases left between them. CDR3 nucleotide sequence: TGTGCCAGTAGTATAGGACAGTCGTATGGCTACACCTTC. Translation gives CASSIGQSYGYTF.